Below, one T cell receptor (beta chain) is given with its context. Each CDR3 protein is one row after TCRdb ran MiXCR on the 5' RACE reads. Of about 94,000 distinct CDR3 sequences listed, 19% were seen once; the top ten hold 21%. This sample is drawn from a study of spatial heterogeneity in lung cancer. On the study more broadly: Where available, sequencing covered follow-up PBMC samples, taken at a median of around two years after resection.

This CDR3 comprises 19 residues. Trimming stripped 7 bases from V and 0 bases from J, with 28 bases between. Germline V gene lookup returns CDR1 MDHEN and CDR2 SYDVKM. The time point here: blood at routine non-recurrence follow-up after resection. Extraction of whole RNA from tumor, nontumor lung or frozen PBMC preceded unsorted sequencing. The chain carries TRBV28 and TRBJ2-7, with D possibly being TRBD1 (5 bases). The source material was PBMCs, sampled at follow-up. The clonotype comes from a male donor with early-stage non-small cell lung cancer. The CDR3 DNA reads as TGTGCCAGCACTCTCCTGTTCATCCTCAGGGTTAAGGGCTCCTACGAGCAGTACTTC. This translates into CASTLLFILRVKGSYEQYF.